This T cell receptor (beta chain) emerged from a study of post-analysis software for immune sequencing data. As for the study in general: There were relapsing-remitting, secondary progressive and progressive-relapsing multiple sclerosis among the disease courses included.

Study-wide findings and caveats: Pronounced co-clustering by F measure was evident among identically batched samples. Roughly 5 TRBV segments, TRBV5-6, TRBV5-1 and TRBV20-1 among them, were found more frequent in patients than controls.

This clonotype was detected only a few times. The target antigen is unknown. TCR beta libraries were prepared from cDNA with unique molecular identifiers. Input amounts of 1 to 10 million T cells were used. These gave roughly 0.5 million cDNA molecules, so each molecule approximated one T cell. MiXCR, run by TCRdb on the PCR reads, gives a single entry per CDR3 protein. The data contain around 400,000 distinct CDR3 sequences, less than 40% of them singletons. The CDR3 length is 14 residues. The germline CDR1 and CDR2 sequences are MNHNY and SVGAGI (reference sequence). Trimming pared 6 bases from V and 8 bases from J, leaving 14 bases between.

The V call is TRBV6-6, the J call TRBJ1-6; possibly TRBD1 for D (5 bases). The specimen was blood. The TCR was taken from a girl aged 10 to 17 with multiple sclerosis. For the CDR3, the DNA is TGTGCCAGCAGATCAGGGACGGAGGATTCACCCCTCCACTTT. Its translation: CASRSGTEDSPLHF.